This T cell receptor beta chain comes out of a study of beta chain features in type 1 diabetes. The wider study: Patients did not differ from healthy donors in age, gender or cell yield.

Expressed TCRB transcripts were sequenced after all isolated RNA was converted to cDNA. Sequenced by immunoSEQ multiplex PCR; TCRdb stores in-frame clones only, minus some. The top ten hold around 0.017% of the sample, which has about 250,000 clones, around 9.9% seen once. Study results and caveats: All four CD4+ subsets from Type 1 diabetes patients carried moderately but significantly shorter TCRB CDR3s.

The CDR3 sequence is 12 residues long. Germline-derived CDR1 and CDR2 are KGHSH and LQKENI. V was clipped by 3 bases and J by 7 bases, with 10 bases between them. As for this clone: The antigen is not known.

This sequence joins TRBV18 and TRBJ2-7, with a tentative D call TRBD2 (6 bases). This sequence originates from a man aged 25 to 40 with type 1 diabetes. The sample consisted of naive CD4+ T cells from blood. CDR3 nucleotide sequence: TGTGCCAGCTCACCCGGCGGACTAGAGCAGTACTTC. This sequence encodes CASSPGGLEQYF.